This TCR beta chain was observed in a study of T cell responses to AZD1222 COVID-19 vaccine. Regarding the study as a whole: Donors skewed white British and female; clonal diversity was possibly underestimated. Only 6 or 7 AZD1222 recipients tested seropositive at baseline.

The assay was immunoSEQ multiplex PCR, and TCRdb's table has in-frame clones only and misses some. The sample lists more than 110,000 clones; 70% to 90% were seen once. V lost 0 bases, J lost 7 bases, and 25 bases lay in between. Germline CDR1 and CDR2: MGHRA and YSYEKL. This CDR3 has 19 amino acids. Points on this clone: Its target is unknown.

The chain has TRBV4-1 and TRBJ2-1; possible D gene TRBD2, 6 bases. This TCR was recovered from an adult in good health. Source: peripheral blood, taken on day 0 of AZD1222 vaccination. The CDR3 loop reads CASSQDAGFTVGVLNEQFF. The DNA for the CDR3 is TGCGCCAGCAGCCAAGACGCGGGATTCACGGTAGGCGTCCTTAATGAGCAGTTCTTC.